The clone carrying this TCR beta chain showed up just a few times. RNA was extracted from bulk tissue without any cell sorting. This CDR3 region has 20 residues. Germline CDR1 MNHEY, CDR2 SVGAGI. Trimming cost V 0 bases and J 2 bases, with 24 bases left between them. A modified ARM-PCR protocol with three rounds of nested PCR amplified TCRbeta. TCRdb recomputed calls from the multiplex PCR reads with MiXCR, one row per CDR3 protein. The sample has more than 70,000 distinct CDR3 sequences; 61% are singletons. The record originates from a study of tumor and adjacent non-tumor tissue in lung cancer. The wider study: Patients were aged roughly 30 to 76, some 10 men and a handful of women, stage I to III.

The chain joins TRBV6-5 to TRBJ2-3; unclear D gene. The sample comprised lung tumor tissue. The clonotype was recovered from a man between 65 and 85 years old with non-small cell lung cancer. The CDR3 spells CASSYSLVAVANPLTDTQYF. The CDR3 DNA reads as TGTGCCAGCAGTTACTCGTTAGTTGCGGTGGCAAACCCTCTCACAGATACGCAGTATTTT.